The 2 T cell receptor beta chains given below trace back to one sample, sequenced in a study of shared clonotypes between healthy human individuals. Libraries were prepared by immunoSEQ multiplex PCR; TCRdb keeps only in-frame clonotypes and omits some of them. The table records millions of clones, approximately 93% of them present only once. Sample: naive CD4+ T cells from PBMCs. Subset denoted: CD45RA+ positively selected. These receptors all stem from a man aged 18-30 years in good health. Some clones in this sample may be carry-over from other donors' samples.

The chain joins TRBV7-3 to TRBJ2-5; tentatively, D is TRBD1 (5 bases). Trimming took off 1 base at V and 0 bases at J, with 9 bases between the two ends. The CDR3 is 15 amino acids. CDR1 and CDR2 (germline): SGHTA, FQGTGA. The CDR3 spells CASSLSREYQETQYF. For the CDR3, the DNA is TGTGCCAGCAGCTTAAGCAGGGAATACCAAGAGACCCAGTACTTC.

The chain employs TRBV15 and TRBJ2-1; 9 bases are a match to TRBD2. This CDR3 spans 14 amino acids. Germline V gene lookup returns CDR1 LNHNV and CDR2 YYDKDF (reference sequence). After removal of 8 bases from V and 10 bases from J, the junction contained 12 bases not matched to a gene. CDR3 nucleotides: TGTGCCACCGGCGCTAGCGGGGTGAGCAGGGAGCAGTTCTTC. It codes for CATGASGVSREQFF.